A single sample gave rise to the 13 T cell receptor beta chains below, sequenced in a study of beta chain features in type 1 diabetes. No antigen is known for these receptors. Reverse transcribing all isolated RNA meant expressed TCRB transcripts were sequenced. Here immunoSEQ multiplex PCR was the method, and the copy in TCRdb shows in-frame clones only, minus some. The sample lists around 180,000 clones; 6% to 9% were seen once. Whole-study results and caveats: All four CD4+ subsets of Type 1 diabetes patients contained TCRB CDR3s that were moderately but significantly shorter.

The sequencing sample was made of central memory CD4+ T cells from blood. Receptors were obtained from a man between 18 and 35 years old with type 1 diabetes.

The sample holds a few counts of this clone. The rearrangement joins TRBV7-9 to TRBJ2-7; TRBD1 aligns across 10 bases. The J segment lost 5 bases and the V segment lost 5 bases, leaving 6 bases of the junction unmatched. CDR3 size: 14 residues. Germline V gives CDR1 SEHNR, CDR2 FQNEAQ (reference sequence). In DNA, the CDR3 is TGTGCCAGCAGCCTGGGACAGGGGAGCAACGAGCAGTACTTC. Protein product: CASSLGQGSNEQYF.

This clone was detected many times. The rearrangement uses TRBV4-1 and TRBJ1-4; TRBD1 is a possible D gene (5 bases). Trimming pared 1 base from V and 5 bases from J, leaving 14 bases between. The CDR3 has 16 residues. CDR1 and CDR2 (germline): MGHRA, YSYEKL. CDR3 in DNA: TGCGCCAGCAGCCAAGTTCCCAGGGCGATAAATGAAAAACTGTTTTTT. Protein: CASSQVPRAINEKLFF.

In nucleotides, the CDR3 is TGTGCCAGCGATCAGGGGGCGGGAGGGTCCATCTACGAGCAGTACTTC. Protein product: CASDQGAGGSIYEQYF. This chain joins TRBV9 and TRBJ2-7, with TRBD2 as a possible D gene (9 bases). The CDR3 consists of 16 residues. CDR1 and CDR2 from the germline V gene are SGDLS and YYNGEE. V was clipped by 7 bases and J by 3 bases, with 23 bases between them. Looking up the rest from reference TRBV9 and TRBJ2-7 gives the full variable domain: DSGVTQTPKHLITATGQRVTLRCSPRSGDLSVYWYQQSLDQGLQFLIQYYNGEERAKGNILERFSAQQFPDLHSELNLSSLELGDSALYFCASDQGAGGSIYEQYFGPGTRLTVT.

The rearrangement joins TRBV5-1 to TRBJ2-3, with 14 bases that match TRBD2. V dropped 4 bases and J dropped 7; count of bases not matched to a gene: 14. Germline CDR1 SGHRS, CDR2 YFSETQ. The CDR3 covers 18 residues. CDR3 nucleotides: TGCGCCAGCAGCGGGGGACTAGCGGGAGACGCCCCTAGGAATACGCAGTATTTT. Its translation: CASSGGLAGDAPRNTQYF.

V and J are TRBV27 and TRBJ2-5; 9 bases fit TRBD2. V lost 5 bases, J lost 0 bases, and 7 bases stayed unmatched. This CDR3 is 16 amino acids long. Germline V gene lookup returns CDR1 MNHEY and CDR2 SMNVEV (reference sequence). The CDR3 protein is CASSPYGLAYQETQYF. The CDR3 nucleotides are TGTGCCAGCAGTCCGTACGGACTAGCGTACCAAGAGACCCAGTACTTC.

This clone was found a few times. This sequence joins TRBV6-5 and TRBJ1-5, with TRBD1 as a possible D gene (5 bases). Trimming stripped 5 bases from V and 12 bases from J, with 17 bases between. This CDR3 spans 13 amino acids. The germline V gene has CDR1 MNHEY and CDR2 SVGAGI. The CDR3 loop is CASSESKDRYQHF. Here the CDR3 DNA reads TGTGCCAGCAGTGAATCGAAAGACAGATACCAGCATTTT.

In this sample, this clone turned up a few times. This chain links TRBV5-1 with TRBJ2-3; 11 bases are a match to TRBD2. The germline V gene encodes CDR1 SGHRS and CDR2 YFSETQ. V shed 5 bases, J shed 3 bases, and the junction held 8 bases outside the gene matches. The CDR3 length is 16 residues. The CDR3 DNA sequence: TGCGCCAGCAGGTTTGGGACTAGCGGACCGACAGATACGCAGTATTTT. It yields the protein CASRFGTSGPTDTQYF.

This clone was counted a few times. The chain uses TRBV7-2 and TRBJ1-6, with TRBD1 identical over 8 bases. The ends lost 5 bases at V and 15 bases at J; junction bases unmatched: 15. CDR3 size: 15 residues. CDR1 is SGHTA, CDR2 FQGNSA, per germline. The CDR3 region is CASSQDRDKHDGLHF. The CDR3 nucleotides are TGTGCCAGCAGCCAGGACAGGGACAAACATGACGGCCTCCACTTT.

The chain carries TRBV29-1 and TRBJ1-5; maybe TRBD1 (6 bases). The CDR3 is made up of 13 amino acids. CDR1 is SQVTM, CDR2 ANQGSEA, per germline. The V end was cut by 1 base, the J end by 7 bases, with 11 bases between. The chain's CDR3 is CSVEGGGGQPQHF. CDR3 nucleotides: TGCAGCGTTGAAGGGGGGGGCGGACAGCCCCAGCATTTT. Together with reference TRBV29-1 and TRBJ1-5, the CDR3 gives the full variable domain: SAVISQKPSRDICQRGTSLTIQCQVDSQVTMMFWYRQQPGQSLTLIATANQGSEATYESGFVIDKFPISRPNLTFSTLTVSNMSPEDSSIYLCSVEGGGGQPQHFGDGTRLSIL.

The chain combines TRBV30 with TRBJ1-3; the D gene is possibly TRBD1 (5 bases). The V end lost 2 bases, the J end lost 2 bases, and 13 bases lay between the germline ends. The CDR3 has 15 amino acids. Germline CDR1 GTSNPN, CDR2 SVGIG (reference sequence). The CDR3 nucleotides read TGTGCCTGGAGTCGCAAGGGACTAGCTGGAAACACCATATATTTT. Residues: CAWSRKGLAGNTIYF.

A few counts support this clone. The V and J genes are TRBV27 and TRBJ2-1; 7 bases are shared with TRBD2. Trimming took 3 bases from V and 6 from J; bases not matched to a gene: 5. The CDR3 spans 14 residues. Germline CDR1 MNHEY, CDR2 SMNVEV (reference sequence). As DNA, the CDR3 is TGTGCCAGCAGTTTCGCGGGAGTGGGCAATGAGCAGTTCTTC. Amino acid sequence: CASSFAGVGNEQFF.

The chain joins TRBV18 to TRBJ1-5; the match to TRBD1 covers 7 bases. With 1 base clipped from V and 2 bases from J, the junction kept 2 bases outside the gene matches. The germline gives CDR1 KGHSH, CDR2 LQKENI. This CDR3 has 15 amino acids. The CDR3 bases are TGTGCCAGCTCACCACAAGGACAGGGCAATCAGCCCCAGCATTTT. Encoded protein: CASSPQGQGNQPQHF.

This CDR3 reads CASSRRDSWSEEQFF. The CDR3 DNA is TGTGCCAGCAGTCGCCGGGACTCATGGTCGGAGGAGCAGTTCTTC. This chain links TRBV7-9 with TRBJ2-1; tentatively, D is TRBD2 (6 bases). The CDR3 extends over 15 amino acids. The V end was cut by 6 bases, the J end by 10 bases, with 22 bases between. Germline loops: CDR1 SEHNR, CDR2 FQNEAQ (reference sequence).